A single sample gave rise to the 20 T cell receptor beta chains below, sequenced in a study of T cell responses to AZD1222 COVID-19 vaccine. TCRdb's copy holds only in-frame clones and misses some; the assay was immunoSEQ multiplex PCR. The table has 120,000 to 150,000 clones, nearly 90% seen once. This material consisted of peripheral blood, taken 28 days after the second dose of the MenACWY control vaccine. These receptors all stem from an adult who received the MenACWY meningococcal vaccine as a control.

This clone is a singleton in its sample. The V gene is TRBV29-1, the J gene TRBJ1-1; 12 nucleotides match TRBD1. Germline assignment: CDR1 SQVTM and CDR2 ANQGSEA. With V trimmed by 2 bases and J by 8 bases, 6 bases remained unmatched. This CDR3 has 14 amino acids. The CDR3 loop reads CSVERDRGLGEAFF. The CDR3 region has the DNA TGCAGCGTTGAAAGGGACAGGGGGCTAGGGGAAGCTTTCTTT.

The gene calls are TRBV28 and TRBJ1-1; 8 nucleotides align to TRBD1. The CDR3 consists of 16 residues. Trimming at V came to 6 bases and at J to 0 bases, leaving 9 bases not matched to a gene. CDR1 and CDR2 (germline): MDHEN, SYDVKM. CDR3 coding DNA: TGTGCCAGCAGGCTAGGACAGGGTCGGGTGAACACTGAAGCTTTCTTT. It translates to CASRLGQGRVNTEAFF.

This rearrangement joins TRBV3-1 (or the pseudogene TRBV3-2) to TRBJ1-5; the D gene is possibly TRBD1 (5 bases). Germline V gene sequence: CDR1 LGHDT, CDR2 YNNKEL (reference sequence). CDR3 size: 14 residues. V lost 0 bases and J lost 8, with 11 bases in between. The CDR3 nucleotides read TGTGCCAGCAGCCAAGACCCAGGGATCAAGCCCCAGCATTTT. Encoded protein: CASSQDPGIKPQHF.

The rearrangement links TRBV2 to TRBJ1-2, with TRBD1 matching 8 bases. CDR1 is SNHLY, CDR2 FYNNEI, per germline. This CDR3 spans 14 amino acids. V trimming: 3 bases; J trimming: 3 bases; junction bases outside the gene matches: 3. CDR3 sequence: CASSDLTGDYGYTF. CDR3 DNA sequence: TGTGCCAGCAGTGACCTGACAGGGGACTATGGCTACACCTTC.

The CDR3: CASLRGASNEQFF. CDR3 nucleotides: TGTGCCAGCCTGCGGGGAGCTTCCAATGAGCAGTTCTTC. The chain uses TRBV12-3 or TRBV12-4 and TRBJ2-1; tentative D call: TRBD2 (6 bases). V was cut by 8 bases and J by 6 bases, with 14 bases left in between. This CDR3 spans 13 amino acids.

The chain carries TRBV10-3 and TRBJ1-2, with unresolved D. Trimming left V 0 bases short and J 10 bases short, with 12 bases between. This CDR3 is built from 13 residues. Germline lookup yields CDR1 ENHRY and CDR2 SYGVKD. The CDR3 DNA follows: TGTGCCATCAGTGAGTCGACAACCCTCGACTACACCTTC. Encoded protein: CAISESTTLDYTF.

V and J are TRBV19 and TRBJ1-4; 7 nucleotides match TRBD1. The CDR3 runs to 13 residues. Losses at the gene ends were 7 bases for V and 7 bases for J; bases not matched to a gene: 6. The germline V gene has CDR1 LNHDA and CDR2 SQIVND (reference sequence). The CDR3 DNA sequence: TGTGCCAGTACGGGACAGATTGGTGAAAAACTGTTTTTT. This codes for CASTGQIGEKLFF.

The V and J genes are TRBV18 and TRBJ1-3; 9 positions match TRBD1. The CDR3 runs 16 residues. Germline loops: CDR1 KGHSH, CDR2 LQKENI. The V gene end was trimmed by 5 bases and the J gene end by 2 bases; junction bases not matched to a gene: 7. CDR3 sequence reads: CASSGKTGGTGNTIYF. In nucleotides, the CDR3 is TGTGCCAGCTCAGGAAAGACAGGGGGAACTGGAAACACCATATATTTT.

This chain connects TRBV5-4 to TRBJ2-7; TRBD2 might be the D (6 bases). The germline V and J ends were trimmed by 5 bases and 6 bases, with 24 bases remaining between them. The germline V gene has CDR1 SGHNT and CDR2 YYREEE (reference sequence). The CDR3 loop spans 16 amino acids. The chain's CDR3 is CASSRFSGVIVREQYF. The CDR3 DNA reads TGTGCCAGCAGTCGCTTCTCGGGGGTGATTGTGCGCGAGCAGTACTTC.

This chain connects TRBV7-2 to TRBJ2-1, with 9 bases identical to TRBD1. Germline V gives CDR1 SGHTA, CDR2 FQGNSA. Unmatched junction bases numbered 4, after V lost 3 bases and J lost 10 bases. The CDR3 runs to 13 residues. Here the CDR3 reads CASSFGTGREQFF. As DNA, the CDR3 is TGTGCCAGCAGCTTTGGGACAGGGCGAGAGCAGTTCTTC.

This sequence joins TRBV6-4 and TRBJ1-6; the D gene is possibly TRBD1 (5 bases). The CDR3 is 13 amino acids. V was pared by 3 bases and J by 10 bases, with 10 bases between. CDR1 is MRHNA and CDR2 is SNTAGT in the germline V gene. The CDR3 spells CASSEQATSPLHF. In DNA form, the CDR3 reads TGTGCCAGCAGTGAACAGGCTACCTCACCCCTCCACTTT.

This clone was seen more than once but under ten times. The chain has TRBV10-3 and TRBJ1-1, with 10 bases fitting TRBD1. V lost 6 bases, J lost 5 bases, and 6 bases stayed unmatched. Per germline, CDR1 ENHRY and CDR2 SYGVKD. The CDR3 runs 14 residues. This CDR3 reads CAISLQGQGTEAFF. Written as DNA, the CDR3 is TGTGCCATCAGCCTCCAGGGACAGGGGACTGAAGCTTTCTTT.

The rearrangement uses TRBV6-1 and TRBJ1-2; D is ambiguous. Deletions cut 1 base from V and 3 bases from J, with 6 bases between. Germline loops: CDR1 MNHNS, CDR2 SASEGT. This CDR3 contains 13 residues. This chain's CDR3 is CASSEVADYGYTF. CDR3 in DNA: TGTGCCAGCAGTGAAGTGGCGGACTATGGCTACACCTTC.

The V gene is TRBV6-5, the J gene TRBJ1-4; D remains ambiguous. V shed 0 bases and J shed 0 bases, with 5 bases lying between them. The germline V gene encodes CDR1 MNHEY and CDR2 SVGAGI. This CDR3 is 15 amino acids long. CDR3 bases: TGTGCCAGCAGTTACTCGCGGACAACTAATGAAAAACTGTTTTTT. This gives the protein CASSYSRTTNEKLFF.

The V call is TRBV6-5, the J call TRBJ1-2; no firm D call. V lost 5 bases and J lost 4, with 14 bases in between. This CDR3 region has 14 residues. Germline V gene lookup returns CDR1 MNHEY and CDR2 SVGAGI. CDR3 loop: CASSPGKTGYGYTF. In DNA, the CDR3 is TGTGCCAGCAGTCCGGGGAAGACCGGCTATGGCTACACCTTC.

The chain uses TRBV27 and TRBJ1-2, with 7 bases fitting TRBD1. Germline V gives CDR1 MNHEY, CDR2 SMNVEV (reference sequence). CDR3 length: 15 amino acids. V gave up 5 bases and J gave up 4 bases; unmatched junction bases: 10. CDR3 in amino acids: CASSQTGDLGYGYTF. Here the CDR3 DNA reads TGTGCCAGCAGTCAAACAGGGGACCTAGGCTATGGCTACACCTTC.

V and J are TRBV11-2 and TRBJ2-5, with a possible D match to TRBD1 (5 bases). Germline V gives CDR1 SGHAT, CDR2 FQNNGV. The CDR3 runs to 15 residues. V gave up 5 bases and J gave up 4 bases, with 17 bases separating them. CDR3 sequence: CASSQIKGRGETQYF. CDR3 nucleotide sequence: TGTGCCAGCAGCCAAATCAAGGGGCGAGGAGAGACCCAGTACTTC.

This sequence joins TRBV12-5 and TRBJ2-2; D is undetermined. This CDR3 is 15 amino acids long. Trimming took off 1 base at V and 0 bases at J, with 6 bases between the two ends. Looked up from germline, CDR1 is LGHNT and CDR2 is FRNRAP. The CDR3 reads CASGLGYANTGELFF. Written as DNA, the CDR3 is TGTGCTAGTGGTTTGGGATACGCGAACACCGGGGAGCTGTTTTTT.

The chain carries TRBV7-2 and TRBJ1-1; no clear D. V was shortened by 2 bases and J by 3 bases, with 7 bases between the two germline ends. Germline lookup yields CDR1 SGHTA and CDR2 FQGNSA. The CDR3 runs 13 residues. The CDR3 nucleotides are TGTGCCAGCAGCTTAAGGTCTCACACTGAAGCTTTCTTT. Translated: CASSLRSHTEAFF.

V and J are TRBV3-1 (or the pseudogene TRBV3-2) and TRBJ1-1, with a weak D call TRBD1 (6 bases). Per germline, CDR1 LGHDT and CDR2 YNNKEL (reference sequence). This CDR3 region has 14 residues. Trimming left V 1 base short and J 5 bases short, with 11 bases between. In DNA form, the CDR3 reads TGTGCCAGCAGCCAAGTACAGGGACCTACTGAAGCTTTCTTT. Protein: CASSQVQGPTEAFF.